This TCR beta chain was retrieved from a study of shared clonotypes between healthy human individuals. Germline lookup yields CDR1 SNHLY and CDR2 FYNNEI. Trimming removed 8 bases from V and 1 base from J, with 14 bases in between. This CDR3 is 14 amino acids long. This was a deep-level run. Per the study methods: Filtering differed since immunoSEQ provided only junctions, with no quality scores. Sequenced by immunoSEQ multiplex PCR; TCRdb stores in-frame clones only, minus some. V and J calls and clone size are copied from that table; D and trimming were computed from the DNA. Of fewer than 650,000 clones listed, over 65% are singletons.

This sequence was found in a woman in her 40s in good health. Some clones in this sample may be carry-over from other donors' samples. The chain joins TRBV2 to TRBJ1-1; possibly TRBD1 for D (5 bases). The sequenced material came from PBMCs. The CDR3 DNA is TGTGCCAGCCACCGCGGGACCGGGAACACTGAAGCTTTCTTT. It yields the protein CASHRGTGNTEAFF.